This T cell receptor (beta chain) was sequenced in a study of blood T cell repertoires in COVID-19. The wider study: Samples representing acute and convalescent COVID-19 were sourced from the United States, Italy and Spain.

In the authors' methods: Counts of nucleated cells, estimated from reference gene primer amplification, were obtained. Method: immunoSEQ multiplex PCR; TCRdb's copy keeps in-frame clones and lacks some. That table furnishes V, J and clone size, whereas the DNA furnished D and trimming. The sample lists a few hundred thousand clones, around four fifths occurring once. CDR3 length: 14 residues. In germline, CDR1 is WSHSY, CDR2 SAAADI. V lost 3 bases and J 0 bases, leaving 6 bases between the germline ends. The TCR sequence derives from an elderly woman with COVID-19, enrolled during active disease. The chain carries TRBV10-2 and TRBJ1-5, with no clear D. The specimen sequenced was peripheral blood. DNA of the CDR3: TGCGCCAGCAGTGAATCAGATAGCAATCAGCCCCAGCATTTT. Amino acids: CASSESDSNQPQHF.